This entry describes one TCR beta chain. Its antigen is as yet unknown. Per TCR library, approximately 3,800 ng of total RNA was used. Both TCRalpha and TCRbeta cDNA were subjected to two nested PCRs lasting around 15 and 10 cycles. TCRdb reprocessed the 5' RACE reads, with one entry per CDR3 protein and no DNA. The repertoire table contains some 210,000 distinct CDR3 sequences. The CDR3 is 15 amino acids. This sample was included in a study of monozygotic twins with inflammatory bowel disease. Study-level results: Heterogeneous immunosuppressive treatment regimens may have introduced variability into patient repertoires.

Sequencing was performed on blood. The TCR comes from a human donor with ulcerative colitis or Crohn's disease, or a healthy co-twin of an affected twin (not recorded which). The rearrangement joins TRBV12-3 or TRBV12-4 to TRBJ1-1. CDR3 sequence reads: CASSLRGSPGGRAFF.